The 17 T cell receptor beta chains given below trace back to one sample, sequenced in a study of lymphopenia after photon versus proton radiotherapy. Sequencing used immunoSEQ multiplex PCR; TCRdb keeps in-frame clones, though not all of them. The data show some 30,000 clones, roughly nine tenths seen once. The starting material was peripheral blood, obtained from a patient treated with photon-based radiotherapy. All receptors derive from a woman aged 45 to 65 with pancreatic cancer.

This rearrangement joins TRBV4-3 to TRBJ2-7; D is possibly TRBD2 (7 bases). Germline-derived CDR1 and CDR2 are LGHNA and YSLEER. The CDR3 covers 15 residues. The V and J ends lost 0 bases and 3 bases respectively, with 12 bases between them. CDR3 protein: CASSQDYGGLYEQYF. The DNA of the CDR3 is TGCGCCAGCAGCCAAGATTACGGGGGGCTCTACGAGCAGTACTTC.

The chain uses TRBV4-3 and TRBJ1-4; D might be TRBD1 (6 bases). The CDR3 length is 15 residues. Germline-derived CDR1 and CDR2 are LGHNA and YSLEER. Trimming took 0 bases from V and 2 from J, leaving 7 bases between them. CDR3 region: CASSQEQGTNEKLFF. CDR3 DNA sequence: TGCGCCAGCAGCCAAGAGCAGGGGACTAATGAAAAACTGTTTTTT.

The J gene is TRBJ2-5, the V gene TRBV9; D call uncertain. Germline CDR1 and CDR2: SGDLS and YYNGEE. The CDR3 extends over 16 amino acids. The ends were cut back, 4 bases at V and 5 bases at J, with 21 bases in the middle. The CDR3 loop is CASSIDTGLRVETQYF. CDR3 nucleotides: TGTGCCAGCAGCATAGACACCGGTCTGAGAGTGGAGACCCAGTACTTC. The full variable domain, completed using reference TRBV9 and TRBJ2-5, is DSGVTQTPKHLITATGQRVTLRCSPRSGDLSVYWYQQSLDQGLQFLIQYYNGEERAKGNILERFSAQQFPDLHSELNLSSLELGDSALYFCASSIDTGLRVETQYFGPGTRLLVL.

This rearrangement joins TRBV10-3 to TRBJ2-5, with unresolved D. Deletions cut 4 bases from V and 5 bases from J, with 11 bases between. Germline V gene lookup returns CDR1 ENHRY and CDR2 SYGVKD. The CDR3 sequence is 13 residues long. Written as DNA, the CDR3 is TGTGCCATCAGTGCTCACCCGGCGGAGACCCAGTACTTC. Its translation is CAISAHPAETQYF.

V usage is TRBV5-1 and J usage is TRBJ2-3, with 10 bases identical to TRBD2. Germline CDR1 and CDR2: SGHRS and YFSETQ. This CDR3 spans 16 amino acids. Trimming at V came to 0 bases and at J to 7 bases, leaving 8 bases not matched to a gene. Written as DNA, the CDR3 is TGCGCCAGCAGCTTGGCCTCTAGCGGGAGTCAAAATACGCAGTATTTT. Protein product: CASSLASSGSQNTQYF.

The chain joins TRBV28 to TRBJ2-7, with 7 bases aligning to TRBD1. The CDR3 spans 16 residues. The V gene's germline CDR1 is MDHEN and CDR2 SYDVKM. V dropped 3 bases and J dropped 5; count of bases not matched to a gene: 13. CDR3 nucleotides: TGTGCCAGCAGTTTTCCCCGCACACAGGGGAGAAACGAGCAGTACTTC. This codes for CASSFPRTQGRNEQYF.

V and J are TRBV7-2 and TRBJ2-2; D is unresolved. Germline V gene lookup returns CDR1 SGHTA and CDR2 FQGNSA. V lost 5 bases and J 3 bases, leaving 10 bases between the germline ends. The CDR3 has 14 amino acids. CDR3 residues: CASSVDTYTGELFF. CDR3 nucleotide sequence: TGTGCCAGCAGCGTCGACACTTACACCGGGGAGCTGTTTTTT.

This clone was recorded a few times. The V call is TRBV30, the J call TRBJ1-1, with unresolved D. Trimming left V 5 bases short and J 1 base short, with 8 bases between. This CDR3 spans 12 amino acids. Germline V CDR1 and CDR2: GTSNPN, SVGIG (reference sequence). CDR3 sequence reads: CAWAAANTEAFF. The CDR3 DNA follows: TGTGCCTGGGCCGCAGCGAACACTGAAGCTTTCTTT.

This chain connects TRBV7-2 to TRBJ1-3; D might be TRBD1 (6 bases). From germline, CDR1 is SGHTA and CDR2 FQGNSA. The CDR3 runs 15 residues. The germline V and J ends were trimmed by 5 bases and 2 bases, with 13 bases remaining between them. The CDR3, as DNA: TGTGCCAGCAGCAACGGGACACCCGCTGGAAACACCATATATTTT. Protein product: CASSNGTPAGNTIYF. Full variable domain (missing parts from reference TRBV7-2 and TRBJ1-3): GAGVSQSPSNKVTEKGKDVELRCDPISGHTALYWYRQSLGQGLEFLIYFQGNSAPDKSGLPSDRFSAERTGGSVSTLTIQRTQQEDSAVYLCASSNGTPAGNTIYFGEGSWLTVV.

The chain combines TRBV28 with TRBJ1-3; 8 positions match TRBD1. The CDR3 consists of 16 residues. CDR1 and CDR2 (germline): MDHEN, SYDVKM. With 6 bases clipped from V and 0 bases from J, the junction kept 7 bases outside the gene matches. CDR3 region: CASSGTGYFSGNTIYF. The DNA for the CDR3 is TGTGCCAGCAGCGGGACAGGATATTTCTCTGGAAACACCATATATTTT.

J is TRBJ2-7 and V is TRBV2; 7 nucleotides agree with TRBD1. V shed 2 bases and J 4 bases; nucleotides not matched to a gene: 17. The germline gives CDR1 SNHLY, CDR2 FYNNEI. This CDR3 is 18 amino acids long. CDR3 loop: CASSESAPTGLQRYEQYF. The CDR3, as DNA: TGTGCCAGCAGTGAAAGCGCCCCGACAGGGTTGCAGAGGTACGAGCAGTACTTC.

This clone occurred a few times. The chain employs TRBV9 and TRBJ1-1; D is ambiguous. Germline lookup yields CDR1 SGDLS and CDR2 YYNGEE. The CDR3 covers 13 residues. The V gene lost 6 bases and the J gene lost 1 base, with 10 bases spanning the gap. The CDR3 nucleotides read TGTGCCAGCACCCGAGAGGGGAACACTGAAGCTTTCTTT. As protein: CASTREGNTEAFF.

The chain carries TRBV11-3 and TRBJ1-3, with TRBD1 matching over 9 bases. The CDR3 sequence is 15 residues long. Germline lookup yields CDR1 SGHNT and CDR2 YENEEA. The V gene end was trimmed by 5 bases and the J gene end by 2 bases; junction bases not matched to a gene: 4. The CDR3 region has the DNA TGTGCCAGCAGCCCGGGACAGGGCCCTGGAAACACCATATATTTT. It encodes CASSPGQGPGNTIYF.

The chain employs TRBV6-5 and TRBJ1-1, with D uncertain. Germline assignment: CDR1 MNHEY and CDR2 SVGAGI. The length of the CDR3 is 13 residues. Here the CDR3 reads CAVRVSRNTEAFF. CDR3 nucleotides: TGTGCTGTTCGGGTAAGCAGGAACACTGAAGCTTTCTTT.

CDR3 DNA: TGCAGTGCTAGCCCCAGCTACGAGCAGTACTTC. It translates to CSASPSYEQYF. This rearrangement joins TRBV20-1 to TRBJ2-7, with D hard to call. Deletions cut 3 bases from V and 3 bases from J, with 6 bases between. CDR3 length: 11 residues. The germline gives CDR1 DFQATT, CDR2 SNEGSKA (reference sequence).

This chain links TRBV19 with TRBJ2-1; TRBD2 matches 13 bases. This CDR3 region has 15 residues. Germline-derived CDR1 and CDR2 are LNHDA and SQIVND (reference sequence). The V segment lost 7 bases and the J segment 6 bases; nucleotides outside the gene matches: 6. This CDR3 reads CASTQGLAGANEQFF. CDR3 DNA sequence: TGTGCCAGTACCCAAGGACTAGCGGGAGCCAATGAGCAGTTCTTC.

This clone was counted between two and nine times. V gene TRBV6-1 combines with J gene TRBJ2-3; possibly TRBD1 or TRBD2 for D (5 bases each). Germline V gene data show CDR1 as MNHNS and CDR2 as SASEGT. The CDR3 runs 14 residues. Trimming removed 3 bases from V and 4 bases from J, with 11 bases in between. The CDR3 DNA reads as TGTGCCAGCAGTGAGGGCAGGGACCCAGATACGCAGTATTTT. This sequence encodes CASSEGRDPDTQYF.